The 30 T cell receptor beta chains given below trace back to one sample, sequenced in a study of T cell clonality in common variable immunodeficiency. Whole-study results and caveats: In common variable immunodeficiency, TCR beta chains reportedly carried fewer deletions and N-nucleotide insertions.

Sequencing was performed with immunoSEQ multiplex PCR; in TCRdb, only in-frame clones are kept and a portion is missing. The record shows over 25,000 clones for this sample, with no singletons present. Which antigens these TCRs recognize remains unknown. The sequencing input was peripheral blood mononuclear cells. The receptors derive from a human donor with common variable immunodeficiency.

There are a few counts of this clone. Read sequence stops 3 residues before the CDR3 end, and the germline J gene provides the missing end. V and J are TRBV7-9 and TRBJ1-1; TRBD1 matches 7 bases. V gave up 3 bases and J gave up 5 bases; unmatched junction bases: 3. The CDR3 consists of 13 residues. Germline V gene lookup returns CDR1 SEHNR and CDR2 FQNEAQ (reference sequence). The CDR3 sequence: CASSLEQGTEAFF. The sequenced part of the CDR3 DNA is TGTGCCAGCAGCTTGGAACAGGGGACTGAA. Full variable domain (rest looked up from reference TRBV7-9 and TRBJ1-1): DTGVSQNPRHKITKRGQNVTFRCDPISEHNRLYWYRQTLGQGPEFLTYFQNEAQLEKSRLLSDRFSAERPKGSFSTLEIQRTEQGDSAMYLCASSLEQGTEAFFGQGTRLTVV.

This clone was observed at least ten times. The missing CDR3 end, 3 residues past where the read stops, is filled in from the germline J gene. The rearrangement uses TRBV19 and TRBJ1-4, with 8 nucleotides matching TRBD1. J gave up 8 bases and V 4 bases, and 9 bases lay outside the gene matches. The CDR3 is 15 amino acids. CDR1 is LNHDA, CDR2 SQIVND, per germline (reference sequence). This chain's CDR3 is CASSRGGTGTEKLFF. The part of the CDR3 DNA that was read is TGTGCCAGTAGTAGGGGAGGGACAGGCACCGAAAAA.

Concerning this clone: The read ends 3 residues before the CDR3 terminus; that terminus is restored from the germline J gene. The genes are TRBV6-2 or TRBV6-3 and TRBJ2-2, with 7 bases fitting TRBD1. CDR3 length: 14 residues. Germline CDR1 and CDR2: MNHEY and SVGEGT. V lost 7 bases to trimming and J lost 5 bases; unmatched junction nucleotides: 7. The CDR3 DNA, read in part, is TGTGCCAGCATTTGGGGACAGACGACCGGGGAG. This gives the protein CASIWGQTTGE. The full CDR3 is CASIWGQTTGELFF.

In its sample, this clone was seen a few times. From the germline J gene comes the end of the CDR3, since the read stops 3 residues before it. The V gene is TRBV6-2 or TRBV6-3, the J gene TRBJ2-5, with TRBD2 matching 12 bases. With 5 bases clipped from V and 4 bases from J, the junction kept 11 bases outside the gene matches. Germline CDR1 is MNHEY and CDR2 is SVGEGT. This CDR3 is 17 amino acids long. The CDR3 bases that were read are TGTGCCAGCAGTCTAGTCGGGCTAGCGGGGGGGCGAGAGACC. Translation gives CASSLVGLAGGRET. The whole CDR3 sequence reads CASSLVGLAGGRETQYF.

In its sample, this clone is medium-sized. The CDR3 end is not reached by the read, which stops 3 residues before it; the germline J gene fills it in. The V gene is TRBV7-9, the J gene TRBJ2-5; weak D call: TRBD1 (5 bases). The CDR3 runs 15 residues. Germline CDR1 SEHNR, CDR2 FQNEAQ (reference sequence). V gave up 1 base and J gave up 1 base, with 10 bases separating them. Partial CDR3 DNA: TGTGCCAGCAGCTTAGGAGACAGTTTCCAAGAGACC. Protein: CASSLGDSFQET. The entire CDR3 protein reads CASSLGDSFQETQYF. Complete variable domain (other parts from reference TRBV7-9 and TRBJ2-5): DTGVSQNPRHKITKRGQNVTFRCDPISEHNRLYWYRQTLGQGPEFLTYFQNEAQLEKSRLLSDRFSAERPKGSFSTLEIQRTEQGDSAMYLCASSLGDSFQETQYFGPGTRLLVL.

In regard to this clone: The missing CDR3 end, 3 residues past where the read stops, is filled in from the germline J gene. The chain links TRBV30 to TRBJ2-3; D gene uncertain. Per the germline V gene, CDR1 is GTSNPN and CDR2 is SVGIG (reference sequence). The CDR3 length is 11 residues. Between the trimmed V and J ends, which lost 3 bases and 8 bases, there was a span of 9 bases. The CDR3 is CAWSLKATQYF. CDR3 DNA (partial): TGTGCCTGGAGCCTTAAAGCTACG.

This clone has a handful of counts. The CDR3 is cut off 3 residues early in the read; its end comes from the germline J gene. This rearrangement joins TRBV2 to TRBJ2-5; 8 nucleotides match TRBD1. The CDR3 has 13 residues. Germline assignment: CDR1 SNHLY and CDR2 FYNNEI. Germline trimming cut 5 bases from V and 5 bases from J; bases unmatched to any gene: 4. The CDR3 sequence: CASSQGARETQYF. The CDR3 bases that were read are TGTGCCAGCAGTCAGGGGGCGCGGGAGACC.

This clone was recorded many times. The CDR3: CAWSPQGTEAFF. The CDR3 DNA, read in part, is TGTGCCTGGAGTCCCCAGGGGACTGAA. This chain uses TRBV30 with TRBJ1-1; D is possibly TRBD1 (6 bases). The read comes to an end 3 residues before the CDR3 does, leaving the germline J gene to fill in the end. Deletions cut 2 bases from V and 5 bases from J, with 9 bases between. CDR3 length: 12 residues. CDR1 and CDR2 (germline): GTSNPN, SVGIG (reference sequence). The full variable domain, in which reference TRBV30 and TRBJ1-1 provide the parts outside the CDR3, is SQTIHQWPATLVQPVGSPLSLECTVEGTSNPNLYWYRQAAGRGLQLLFYSVGIGQISSEVPQNLSASRPQDRQFILSSKKLLLSDSGFYLCAWSPQGTEAFFGQGTRLTVV.

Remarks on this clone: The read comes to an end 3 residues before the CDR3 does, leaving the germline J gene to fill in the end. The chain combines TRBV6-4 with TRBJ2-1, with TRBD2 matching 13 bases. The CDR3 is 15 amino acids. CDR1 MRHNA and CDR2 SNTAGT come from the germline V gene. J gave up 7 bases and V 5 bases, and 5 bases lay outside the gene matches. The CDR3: CASSTTSGGVNEQFF. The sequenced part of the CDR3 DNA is TGTGCCAGCAGTACTACTAGCGGGGGGGTAAATGAG.

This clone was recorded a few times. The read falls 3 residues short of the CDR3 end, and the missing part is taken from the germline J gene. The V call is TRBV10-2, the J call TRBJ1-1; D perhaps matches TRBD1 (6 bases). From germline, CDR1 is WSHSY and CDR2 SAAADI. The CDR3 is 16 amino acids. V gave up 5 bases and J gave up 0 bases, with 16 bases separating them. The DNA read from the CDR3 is TGCGCCAGCAGTAATCGGGGGGGACACATGAACACTGAA. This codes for CASSNRGGHMNTE. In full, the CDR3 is CASSNRGGHMNTEAFF.

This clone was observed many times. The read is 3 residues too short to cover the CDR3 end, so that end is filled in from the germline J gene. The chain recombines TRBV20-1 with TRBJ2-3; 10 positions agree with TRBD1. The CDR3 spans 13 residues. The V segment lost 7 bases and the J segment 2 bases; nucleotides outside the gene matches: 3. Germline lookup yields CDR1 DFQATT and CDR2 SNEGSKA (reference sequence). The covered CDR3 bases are TGCAGTGGCCGACAGGGGGCCACAGATACG. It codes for CSGRQGATDT. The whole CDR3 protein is CSGRQGATDTQYF.

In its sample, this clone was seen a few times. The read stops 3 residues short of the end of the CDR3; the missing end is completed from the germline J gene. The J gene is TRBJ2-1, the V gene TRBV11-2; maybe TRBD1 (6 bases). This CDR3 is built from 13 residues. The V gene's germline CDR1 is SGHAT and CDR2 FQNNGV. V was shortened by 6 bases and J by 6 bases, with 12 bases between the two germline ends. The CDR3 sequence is CASRRGIGNEQFF. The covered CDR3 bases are TGTGCCAGCAGAAGGGGGATCGGCAATGAG.

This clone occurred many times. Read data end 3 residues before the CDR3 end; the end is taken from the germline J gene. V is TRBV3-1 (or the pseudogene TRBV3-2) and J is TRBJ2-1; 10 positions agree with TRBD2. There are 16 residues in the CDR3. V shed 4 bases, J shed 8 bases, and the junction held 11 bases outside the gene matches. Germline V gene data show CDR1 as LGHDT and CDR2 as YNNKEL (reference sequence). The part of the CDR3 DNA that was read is TGTGCCAGCAGCCTCCCGTCGGAGCGGGGGGGCTATGAG. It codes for CASSLPSERGGYE. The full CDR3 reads CASSLPSERGGYEQFF.

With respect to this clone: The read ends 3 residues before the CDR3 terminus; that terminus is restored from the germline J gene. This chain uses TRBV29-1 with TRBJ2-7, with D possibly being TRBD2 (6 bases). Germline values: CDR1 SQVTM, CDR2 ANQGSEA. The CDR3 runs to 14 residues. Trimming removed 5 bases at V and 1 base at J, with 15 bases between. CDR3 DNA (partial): TGCAGCGTTCGCGCCGGGGGTTCATCCTACGAG. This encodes CSVRAGGSSYE. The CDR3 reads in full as CSVRAGGSSYEQYF.

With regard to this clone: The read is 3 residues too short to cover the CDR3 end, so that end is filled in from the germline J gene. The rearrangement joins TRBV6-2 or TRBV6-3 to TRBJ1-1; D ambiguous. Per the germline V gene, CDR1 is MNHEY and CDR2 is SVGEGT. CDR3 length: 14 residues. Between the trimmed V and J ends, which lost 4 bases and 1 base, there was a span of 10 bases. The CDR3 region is CASSFPLGNTEAFF. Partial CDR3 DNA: TGTGCCAGCAGTTTTCCCCTCGGGAACACTGAA.

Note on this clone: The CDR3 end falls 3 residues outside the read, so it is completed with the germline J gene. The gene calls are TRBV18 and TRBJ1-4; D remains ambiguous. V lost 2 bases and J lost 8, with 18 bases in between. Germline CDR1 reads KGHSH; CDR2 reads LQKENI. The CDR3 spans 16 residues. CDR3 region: CASSPAGLARKEKLFF. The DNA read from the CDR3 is TGTGCCAGCTCACCAGCAGGCCTCGCTCGGAAGGAAAAA.

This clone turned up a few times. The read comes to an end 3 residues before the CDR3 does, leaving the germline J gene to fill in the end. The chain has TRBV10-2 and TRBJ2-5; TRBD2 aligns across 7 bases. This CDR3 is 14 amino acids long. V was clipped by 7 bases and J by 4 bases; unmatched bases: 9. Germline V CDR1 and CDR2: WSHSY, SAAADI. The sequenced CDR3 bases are TGCGCCAGCACCGAGGTCGCGGGGGTAGAGACC. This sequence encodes CASTEVAGVET. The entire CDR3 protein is CASTEVAGVETQYF.

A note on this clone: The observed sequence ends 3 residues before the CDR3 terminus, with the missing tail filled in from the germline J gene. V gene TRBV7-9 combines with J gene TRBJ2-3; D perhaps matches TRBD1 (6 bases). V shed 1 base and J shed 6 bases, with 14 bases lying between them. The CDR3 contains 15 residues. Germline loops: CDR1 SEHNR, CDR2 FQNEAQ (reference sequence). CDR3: CASSLDQGSSDTQYF. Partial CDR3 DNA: TGTGCCAGCAGCTTAGACCAGGGGTCATCTGATACG.

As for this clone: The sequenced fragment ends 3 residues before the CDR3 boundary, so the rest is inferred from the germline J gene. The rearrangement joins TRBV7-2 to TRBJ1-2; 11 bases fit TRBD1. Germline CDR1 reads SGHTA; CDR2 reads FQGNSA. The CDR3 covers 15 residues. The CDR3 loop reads CASSSLDRGRTGYTF. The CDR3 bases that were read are TGTGCCAGCAGCTCCCTGGACAGGGGGCGCACAGGC.

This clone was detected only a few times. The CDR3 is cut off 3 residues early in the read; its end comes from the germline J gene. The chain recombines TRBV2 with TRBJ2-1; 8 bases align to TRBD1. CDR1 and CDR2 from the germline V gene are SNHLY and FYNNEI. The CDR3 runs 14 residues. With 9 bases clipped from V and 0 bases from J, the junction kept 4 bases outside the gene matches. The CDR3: CARRQGFSYNEQFF. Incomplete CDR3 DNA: TGTGCCAGGAGACAGGGGTTCTCCTACAATGAG.

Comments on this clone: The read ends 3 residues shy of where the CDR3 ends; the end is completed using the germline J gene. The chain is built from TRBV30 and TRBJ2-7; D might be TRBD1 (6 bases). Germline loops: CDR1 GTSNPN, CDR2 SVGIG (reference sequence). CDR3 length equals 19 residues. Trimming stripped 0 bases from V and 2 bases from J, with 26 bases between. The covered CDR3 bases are TGTGCCTGGAGTGTACCCTCCGACAGGAGTTCTATAATTACCTACGAG. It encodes CAWSVPSDRSSIITYE. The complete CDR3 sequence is CAWSVPSDRSSIITYEQYF.

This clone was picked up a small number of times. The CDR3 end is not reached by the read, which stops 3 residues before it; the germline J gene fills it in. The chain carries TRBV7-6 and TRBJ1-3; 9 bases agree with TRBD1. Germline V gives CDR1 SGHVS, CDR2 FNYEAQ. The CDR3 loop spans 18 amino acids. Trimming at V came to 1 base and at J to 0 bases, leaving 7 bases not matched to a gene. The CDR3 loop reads CASSLEKTGGRSGNTIYF. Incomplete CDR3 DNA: TGTGCCAGCAGCTTAGAAAAGACAGGGGGTCGCTCTGGAAACACC.

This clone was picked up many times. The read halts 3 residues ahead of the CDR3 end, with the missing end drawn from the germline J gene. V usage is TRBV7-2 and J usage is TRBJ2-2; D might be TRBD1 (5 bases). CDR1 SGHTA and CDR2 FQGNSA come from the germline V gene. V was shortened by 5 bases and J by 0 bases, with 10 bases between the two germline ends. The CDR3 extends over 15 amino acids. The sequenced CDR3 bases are TGTGCCAGCAGCCAACAGGTCGCGAACACCGGGGAG. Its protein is CASSQQVANTGE. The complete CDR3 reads CASSQQVANTGELFF.

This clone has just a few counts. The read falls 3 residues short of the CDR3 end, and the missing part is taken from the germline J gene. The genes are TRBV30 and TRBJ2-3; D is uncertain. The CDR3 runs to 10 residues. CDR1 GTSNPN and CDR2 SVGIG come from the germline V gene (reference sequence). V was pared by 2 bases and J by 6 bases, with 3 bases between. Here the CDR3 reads CAWSRDTQYF. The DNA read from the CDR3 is TGTGCCTGGAGTAGGGATACG.

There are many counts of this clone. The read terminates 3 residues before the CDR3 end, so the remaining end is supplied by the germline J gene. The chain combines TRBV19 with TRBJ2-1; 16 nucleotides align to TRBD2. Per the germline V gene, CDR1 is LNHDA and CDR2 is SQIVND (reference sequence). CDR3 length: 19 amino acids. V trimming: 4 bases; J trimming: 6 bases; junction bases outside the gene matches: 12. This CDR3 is CASSRRGSGLAGGLNEQFF. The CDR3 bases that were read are TGTGCCAGTAGTAGGCGGGGATCGGGACTAGCGGGGGGGCTCAATGAG.

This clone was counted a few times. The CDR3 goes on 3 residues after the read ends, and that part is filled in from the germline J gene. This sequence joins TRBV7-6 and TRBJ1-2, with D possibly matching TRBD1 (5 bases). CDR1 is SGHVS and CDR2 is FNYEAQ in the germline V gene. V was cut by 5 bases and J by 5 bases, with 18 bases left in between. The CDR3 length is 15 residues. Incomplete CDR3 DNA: TGTGCCAGCAGCCCCCTCCGGGGGAGGAGGTATGGC. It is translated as CASSPLRGRRYG. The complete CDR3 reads CASSPLRGRRYGYTF.

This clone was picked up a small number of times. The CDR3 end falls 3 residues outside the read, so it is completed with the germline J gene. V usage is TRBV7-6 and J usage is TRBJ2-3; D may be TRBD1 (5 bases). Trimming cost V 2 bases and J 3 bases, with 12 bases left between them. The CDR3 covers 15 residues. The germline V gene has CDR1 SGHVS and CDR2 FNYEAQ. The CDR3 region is CASSLNGQKTDTQYF. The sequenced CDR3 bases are TGTGCCAGCAGCTTAAACGGACAAAAAACAGATACG.

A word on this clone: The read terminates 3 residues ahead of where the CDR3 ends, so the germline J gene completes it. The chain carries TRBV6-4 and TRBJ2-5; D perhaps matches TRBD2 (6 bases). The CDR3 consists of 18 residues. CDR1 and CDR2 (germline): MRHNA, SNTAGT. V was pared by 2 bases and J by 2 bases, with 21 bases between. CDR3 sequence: CASSDPHFVRGDQETQYF. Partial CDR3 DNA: TGTGCCAGCAGTGACCCCCATTTTGTCCGCGGGGATCAAGAGACC.

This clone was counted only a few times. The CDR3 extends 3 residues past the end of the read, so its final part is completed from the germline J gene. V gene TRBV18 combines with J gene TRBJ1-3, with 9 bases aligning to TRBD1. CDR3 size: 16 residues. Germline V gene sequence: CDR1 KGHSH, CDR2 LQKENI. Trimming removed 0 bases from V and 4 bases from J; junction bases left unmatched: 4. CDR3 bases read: TGTGCCAGCTCACCACCAGGGACAGGGACGGGAAACACC. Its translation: CASSPPGTGTGNT. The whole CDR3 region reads CASSPPGTGTGNTIYF. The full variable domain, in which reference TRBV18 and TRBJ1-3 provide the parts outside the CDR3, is NAGVMQNPRHLVRRRGQEARLRCSPMKGHSHVYWYRQLPEEGLKFMVYLQKENIIDESGMPKERFSAEFPKEGPSILRIQQVVRGDSAAYFCASSPPGTGTGNTIYFGEGSWLTVV.

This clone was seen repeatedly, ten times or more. CDR3: CASSFGGTGGLGYTF. Incomplete CDR3 DNA: TGTGCCAGCAGCTTCGGGGGGACAGGGGGCCTTGGC. The V gene is TRBV5-5, the J gene TRBJ1-2; TRBD1 aligns across 12 bases. Read coverage stops 3 residues before the CDR3 terminus; the germline J gene supplies the remainder. J gave up 7 bases and V 2 bases, and 6 bases lay outside the gene matches. There are 15 residues in the CDR3. Germline V lookup: CDR1 SGHKS, CDR2 YYEKEE (reference sequence).